Below, 31 T cell receptor beta chains from the same sample are listed, as sequenced in a study of a mutant IDH1 vaccine in newly diagnosed glioma. This table comes from immunoSEQ multiplex PCR, and its TCRdb copy is limited to in-frame clones, with some not included. Of over 50,000 clones in the sample, approximately 82% were seen once. Time point defined: week 5, during vaccination. All doses held 300 ug of mutant IDH1 20-mer peptide, with topical imiquimod. Their specific antigens are unknown. Sequencing used PBMCs, obtained from a glioma patient whose treatment included an IDH1 peptide vaccine. The origin of the receptors is a man between 25 and 39 years old with glioma.

This clone came up once. The chain carries TRBV5-1 and TRBJ2-5; no definite D call. Trimming removed 7 bases from V and 4 bases from J, with 20 bases in between. The CDR3 runs 15 residues. Looked up from germline, CDR1 is SGHRS and CDR2 is YFSETQ. The DNA of the CDR3 is TGCGCCAGCCTGCCTTTGACGGGTCAGCGAGAGACCCAGTACTTC. Translated: CASLPLTGQRETQYF.

This chain uses TRBV28 with TRBJ1-5, with 7 positions matching TRBD1. Trimming removed 2 bases from V and 6 bases from J; junction bases left unmatched: 13. Germline loops: CDR1 MDHEN, CDR2 SYDVKM. The CDR3 has 17 residues. The CDR3 reads CASSLAHLQGRGQPQHF. The CDR3 DNA follows: TGTGCCAGCAGTTTAGCTCACCTACAGGGGAGAGGTCAGCCCCAGCATTTT. The full variable domain, with the rest looked up from reference TRBV28 and TRBJ1-5, is DVKVTQSSRYLVKRTGEKVFLECVQDMDHENMFWYRQDPGLGLRLIYFSYDVKMKEKGDIPEGYSVSREKKERFSLILESASTNQTSMYLCASSLAHLQGRGQPQHFGDGTRLSIL.

In DNA, the CDR3 is TGTGCCAGTAAGAGAAGGGACTCCTATAATTCACCCCTCCACTTT. Protein product: CASKRRDSYNSPLHF. The chain combines TRBV9 with TRBJ1-6; no firm D call. V lost 8 bases, J lost 0 bases, and 12 bases lay in between. Germline lookup yields CDR1 SGDLS and CDR2 YYNGEE. The CDR3 is 15 residues long.

The chain carries TRBV12-5 and TRBJ2-5; TRBD1 aligns across 9 bases. The V and J ends lost 5 bases and 5 bases, in that order; junction bases with no gene match: 9. This CDR3 spans 15 amino acids. Germline V lookup: CDR1 LGHNT, CDR2 FRNRAP. CDR3 DNA: TGTGCTAGTGGTCAAAACAGGGGGCGTTGGGAGACCCAGTACTTC. This codes for CASGQNRGRWETQYF.

The chain joins TRBV27 to TRBJ1-5; a weak D match, TRBD1 (6 bases). The germline V and J ends were trimmed by 3 bases and 4 bases, with 16 bases remaining between them. The CDR3 is 16 amino acids. Germline CDR1 reads MNHEY; CDR2 reads SMNVEV (reference sequence). CDR3 protein: CASSLNAEGGNQPQHF. CDR3 DNA: TGTGCCAGCAGTTTGAATGCAGAAGGGGGGAATCAGCCCCAGCATTTT.

The genes are TRBV11-2 and TRBJ2-5; possibly TRBD1 for D (6 bases). Between the trimmed V and J ends, which lost 1 base and 5 bases, there was a span of 17 bases. This CDR3 region has 16 residues. CDR1 is SGHAT and CDR2 is FQNNGV in the germline V gene. The CDR3 bases are TGTGCCAGCAGCTTAGGAGTAGGGGGTGGAAGTGAGACCCAGTACTTC. It specifies CASSLGVGGGSETQYF.

The CDR3 bases are TGTGCCAGCAGCCCATCCCGGGACAGGGCCCTCTACGAGCAGTACTTC. Amino acid sequence: CASSPSRDRALYEQYF. V and J are TRBV5-4 and TRBJ2-7; TRBD1 aligns across 9 bases. Germline values: CDR1 SGHNT, CDR2 YYREEE (reference sequence). The CDR3 consists of 16 residues. The V gene end was trimmed by 4 bases and the J gene end by 3 bases; junction bases not matched to a gene: 11.

V gene TRBV19 combines with J gene TRBJ1-1, with a possible D match to TRBD1 (5 bases). Trimming removed 0 bases at V and 4 bases at J, with 15 bases between. The germline V gene has CDR1 LNHDA and CDR2 SQIVND (reference sequence). CDR3 length equals 16 residues. The chain's CDR3 is CASSIDRTYPGTEAFF. The CDR3 bases are TGTGCCAGTAGTATAGATAGGACATATCCCGGCACTGAAGCTTTCTTT.

The CDR3 protein is CASSRQGPNTEAFF. In nucleotides, the CDR3 is TGTGCCAGCTCACGGCAGGGCCCGAACACTGAAGCTTTCTTT. The chain carries TRBV18 and TRBJ1-1, with D possibly TRBD1 on 5 matching bases. With 4 bases removed from V and 1 base from J, the gap between germline ends came to 10 bases. Looked up from germline, CDR1 is KGHSH and CDR2 is LQKENI. This CDR3 spans 14 amino acids.

The J gene is TRBJ1-5, the V gene TRBV19; maybe TRBD1 (5 bases). CDR1 and CDR2 (germline): LNHDA, SQIVND (reference sequence). The CDR3 covers 15 residues. The V gene lost 8 bases and the J gene lost 0 bases, with 14 bases spanning the gap. This CDR3 reads CASWEGLYSNQPQHF. The DNA for the CDR3 is TGTGCCAGTTGGGAGGGGTTATATAGCAATCAGCCCCAGCATTTT.

The V and J genes are TRBV9 and TRBJ1-6; D remains ambiguous. The CDR3 is 14 residues long. The germline V and J ends were trimmed by 0 bases and 7 bases, with 8 bases remaining between them. The germline CDR1 and CDR2 sequences are SGDLS and YYNGEE. In nucleotides, the CDR3 is TGTGCCAGCAGCGTAGATATAGGAAATTCACCCCTCCACTTT. It codes for CASSVDIGNSPLHF. Filled out from reference TRBV9 and TRBJ1-6, the complete variable domain reads DSGVTQTPKHLITATGQRVTLRCSPRSGDLSVYWYQQSLDQGLQFLIQYYNGEERAKGNILERFSAQQFPDLHSELNLSSLELGDSALYFCASSVDIGNSPLHFGNGTRLTVT.

This sequence joins TRBV7-8 and TRBJ1-5; D uncertain. This CDR3 region has 15 residues. The germline V and J ends were trimmed by 3 bases and 0 bases, with 9 bases remaining between them. Germline-derived CDR1 and CDR2 are SGHVS and FQNEAQ. CDR3 nucleotides: TGTGCCAGCAGCTTGAGAGGGAGTAGCAATCAGCCCCAGCATTTT. Translation gives CASSLRGSSNQPQHF.

The J gene is TRBJ1-4, the V gene TRBV19, with D uncertain. The ends were cut back, 6 bases at V and 0 bases at J, with 11 bases in the middle. CDR1 and CDR2 (germline): LNHDA, SQIVND (reference sequence). The CDR3 spans 15 residues. In nucleotides, the CDR3 is TGTGCCAGTAGACTACCGGGAGCAACTAATGAAAAACTGTTTTTT. It yields the protein CASRLPGATNEKLFF.

The CDR3 sequence is CASSVGTGINYGYTF. The CDR3 DNA follows: TGTGCCAGCAGTGTTGGGACAGGGATTAACTATGGCTACACCTTC. The J gene is TRBJ1-2, the V gene TRBV2; 9 bases fit TRBD1. Trimming at V came to 4 bases and at J to 1 base, leaving 4 bases not matched to a gene. The CDR3 is 15 amino acids. Per the germline V gene, CDR1 is SNHLY and CDR2 is FYNNEI. The full variable domain, with the rest looked up from reference TRBV2 and TRBJ1-2, is EPEVTQTPSHQVTQMGQEVILRCVPISNHLYFYWYRQILGQKVEFLVSFYNNEISEKSEIFDDQFSVERPDGSNFTLKIRSTKLEDSAMYFCASSVGTGINYGYTFGSGTRLTVV.

A single count supports this clone. The V gene is TRBV28, the J gene TRBJ1-2; TRBD1 agrees at 7 bases. J lost 4 bases, V lost 5 bases, and 4 bases had no gene match. The CDR3 sequence is 13 residues long. In germline, CDR1 is MDHEN, CDR2 SYDVKM. CDR3 nucleotides: TGTGCCAGCAGTGGGGGACAGCCCTATGGCTACACCTTC. Its protein product is CASSGGQPYGYTF.

The chain carries TRBV18 and TRBJ2-5; a weak D match, TRBD1 (5 bases). The CDR3 sequence is 15 residues long. Germline V CDR1 and CDR2: KGHSH, LQKENI. V was pared by 0 bases and J by 4 bases, with 12 bases between. The CDR3 DNA follows: TGTGCCAGCTCACCACCCACTGACAGAGGAGAGACCCAGTACTTC. Its translation is CASSPPTDRGETQYF.

J is TRBJ1-2 and V is TRBV6-5; D possibly corresponds to TRBD1 (5 bases). Germline lookup yields CDR1 MNHEY and CDR2 SVGAGI. The V gene lost 4 bases and the J gene lost 2 bases, with 5 bases spanning the gap. The CDR3 sequence is 12 residues long. The CDR3 nucleotides read TGTGCCAGCAGTTCAGGGAACTATGGCTACACCTTC. Protein sequence: CASSSGNYGYTF.

The chain employs TRBV6-6 and TRBJ2-1; D perhaps matches TRBD1 (5 bases). The germline CDR1 and CDR2 sequences are MNHNY and SVGAGI (reference sequence). The CDR3 spans 16 residues. V shed 2 bases and J shed 9 bases, with 20 bases lying between them. In DNA form, the CDR3 reads TGTGCCAGCAGTTACCCACAGGACACCGGGTTGATTGAGCAGTTCTTC. Translating it yields CASSYPQDTGLIEQFF.

This chain links TRBV5-4 with TRBJ2-2, with 7 bases that match TRBD1. V was clipped by 0 bases and J by 5 bases; unmatched bases: 4. This CDR3 comprises 15 residues. Germline V gene data show CDR1 as SGHNT and CDR2 as YYREEE (reference sequence). DNA of the CDR3: TGTGCCAGCAGCTTGGAGGGGGCAGGTACCGGGGAGCTGTTTTTT. The encoded protein is CASSLEGAGTGELFF.

This chain uses TRBV6-1 with TRBJ2-2; 7 bases match TRBD1. Germline V lookup: CDR1 MNHNS, CDR2 SASEGT. Trimming cost V 1 base and J 1 base; bases outside gene matches: 0. The CDR3 covers 15 residues. CDR3 in DNA: TGTGCCAGCAGTGAAGGGACAGGGAACACCGGGGAGCTGTTTTTT. It specifies CASSEGTGNTGELFF.

The chain links TRBV4-2 to TRBJ2-4; TRBD2 is a possible D gene (7 bases). Trimming pared 5 bases from V and 4 bases from J, leaving 15 bases between. Germline V gives CDR1 LGHNA, CDR2 YNFKEQ. The length of the CDR3 is 15 residues. Written as DNA, the CDR3 is TGTGCCAGCAGCGAGGGGGAGGGAAGGAAAAACATTCAGTACTTC. This codes for CASSEGEGRKNIQYF.

The chain links TRBV6-6 to TRBJ1-2; maybe TRBD1 (6 bases). The CDR3 sequence is 15 residues long. Germline V CDR1 and CDR2: MNHNY, SVGAGI (reference sequence). V shed 6 bases and J shed 2 bases, with 16 bases lying between them. The CDR3 sequence: CASSLRDTPNYGYTF. DNA for the CDR3: TGTGCCAGCAGCCTCAGGGACACCCCCAACTATGGCTACACCTTC.

V and J are TRBV6-4 and TRBJ2-3; D remains ambiguous. Germline lookup yields CDR1 MRHNA and CDR2 SNTAGT. This CDR3 region has 16 residues. Trimming pared 2 bases from V and 9 bases from J, leaving 21 bases between. The CDR3 protein is CASSDILGSSGRTQYF. The CDR3 coding sequence is TGTGCCAGCAGTGACATCTTAGGATCCTCGGGTCGAACGCAGTATTTT.

V is TRBV5-1 and J is TRBJ2-2; D may be TRBD2 (6 bases). In germline, CDR1 is SGHRS, CDR2 YFSETQ. The CDR3 sequence is 16 residues long. The V end was cut by 0 bases, the J end by 6 bases, with 15 bases between. CDR3 nucleotides: TGCGCCAGCAGCTTGGTGGGGCCGGGGAGGCCCGGGGAGCTGTTTTTT. Translated: CASSLVGPGRPGELFF. The full variable domain, with the rest looked up from reference TRBV5-1 and TRBJ2-2, is KAGVTQTPRYLIKTRGQQVTLSCSPISGHRSVSWYQQTPGQGLQFLFEYFSETQRNKGNFPGRFSGRQFSNSRSEMNVSTLELGDSALYLCASSLVGPGRPGELFFGEGSRLTVL.

The V and J genes are TRBV28 and TRBJ1-3, with TRBD1 as a possible D gene (6 bases). The CDR3 runs 15 residues. CDR1 and CDR2 (germline): MDHEN, SYDVKM. Trimming took off 8 bases at V and 0 bases at J, with 14 bases between the two ends. CDR3 sequence reads: CASRLQGGSGNTIYF. The CDR3 DNA reads as TGTGCCAGCCGATTACAGGGCGGCTCTGGAAACACCATATATTTT.

This clone was observed a single time. The chain links TRBV27 to TRBJ2-5, with D tentatively TRBD1 (6 bases). Germline loops: CDR1 MNHEY, CDR2 SMNVEV (reference sequence). This CDR3 is built from 15 residues. Trimming removed 8 bases from V and 5 bases from J, with 21 bases in between. DNA of the CDR3: TGTGCCAGCGGGCTGCAGGGCAGGGGAATGGAGACCCAGTACTTC. The encoded protein is CASGLQGRGMETQYF.

The CDR3 loop is CASSPRGGVGTEAFF. The DNA of the CDR3 is TGTGCCAGCAGCCCACGAGGGGGGGTCGGCACTGAAGCTTTCTTT. The V gene is TRBV5-5, the J gene TRBJ1-1, with a weak D call TRBD1 (6 bases). CDR1 and CDR2 from the germline V gene are SGHKS and YYEKEE (reference sequence). CDR3 length equals 15 residues. V lost 4 bases, J lost 4 bases, and 17 bases lay in between.

This clone occurred once. The chain has TRBV7-9 and TRBJ2-7; TRBD2 agrees at 7 bases. CDR3 length equals 16 residues. CDR1 SEHNR and CDR2 FQNEAQ come from the germline V gene (reference sequence). Trimming took 2 bases from V and 3 from J; bases not matched to a gene: 10. The CDR3 coding sequence is TGTGCCAGCAGCTTAAGTTTGGGCGGGGGATTCTACGAGCAGTACTTC. It encodes CASSLSLGGGFYEQYF. Combining the CDR3 with reference TRBV7-9 and TRBJ2-7 gives the whole variable domain DTGVSQNPRHKITKRGQNVTFRCDPISEHNRLYWYRQTLGQGPEFLTYFQNEAQLEKSRLLSDRFSAERPKGSFSTLEIQRTEQGDSAMYLCASSLSLGGGFYEQYFGPGTRLTVT.

The CDR3 sequence: CASSQWGQLNTEAFF. CDR3 sequence (DNA): TGTGCCAGCAGCCAATGGGGACAGTTGAACACTGAAGCTTTCTTT. This chain links TRBV14 with TRBJ1-1, with TRBD1 matching 7 bases. Germline V gene data show CDR1 as SGHDN and CDR2 as FVKESK. The V segment lost 2 bases and the J segment 0 bases; nucleotides outside the gene matches: 3. This CDR3 has 15 residues.

V is TRBV6-5 and J is TRBJ2-7, with 7 bases identical to TRBD2. Trimming cost V 2 bases and J 6 bases; bases outside gene matches: 10. Germline assignment: CDR1 MNHEY and CDR2 SVGAGI. CDR3 size: 15 residues. Here the CDR3 reads CASSYGREADFEQYF. Written as DNA, the CDR3 is TGTGCCAGCAGTTACGGGAGGGAGGCTGACTTCGAGCAGTACTTC.

The chain has TRBV28 and TRBJ2-5; 9 bases align to TRBD2. CDR1 MDHEN and CDR2 SYDVKM come from the germline V gene. The CDR3 is 15 amino acids. Trimming at V came to 7 bases and at J to 2 bases, leaving 8 bases not matched to a gene. CDR3 loop: CASTAGGAGQETQYF. The CDR3 coding sequence is TGTGCCAGCACCGCGGGGGGGGCAGGTCAAGAGACCCAGTACTTC. Full variable domain (outside the CDR3, taken from reference TRBV28 and TRBJ2-5): DVKVTQSSRYLVKRTGEKVFLECVQDMDHENMFWYRQDPGLGLRLIYFSYDVKMKEKGDIPEGYSVSREKKERFSLILESASTNQTSMYLCASTAGGAGQETQYFGPGTRLLVL.